The present T cell receptor (beta chain) was sequenced within a study of cytomegalovirus exposure and HLA in healthy donors. Regarding the study as a whole: Among TCR beta chains, those listed as cytomegalovirus-associated numbered over 150.

On this clone: The antigen remains unidentified. The sample contains more than one DNA sequence encoding this CDR3.

13 Jbeta primers and 60 Vbeta primers were used for the PCR. The protocol was immunoSEQ multiplex PCR, while the TCRdb copy is restricted to in-frame clones and leaves out a portion. The sample lists about 130,000 clones; 75% to 85% were seen once. This cohort consisted of healthy bone marrow donors. Trimming left V 6 bases short and J 3 bases short, with 18 bases between. CDR3 length: 14 amino acids. Germline lookup yields CDR1 SQVTM and CDR2 ANQGSEA. Sequencing was done on a sample of PBMCs. The origin of this receptor is a man in his forties or fifties in good health and CMV-seronegative. The V call is TRBV29-1, the J call TRBJ2-7; tentatively, D is TRBD1 (6 bases). CDR3 DNA sequence: TGCAGCGTAGGACAGACCCCAGGAGGCTACGAGCAGTACTTC. Protein product: CSVGQTPGGYEQYF.